The rows below give T cell receptor beta chains drawn from one sample of a study of tumour-infiltrating T cells in Burkitt lymphoma. Some clones are missing from TCRdb's copy, which holds only in-frame ones; the method was immunoSEQ multiplex PCR. Found here are tens of thousands of clones, around 29% of them singletons; the top ten hold 2.9%. The sequenced sample consisted of tumor tissue. The receptors were gathered from a human donor with Burkitt lymphoma. Each CDR3 is given with its conserved first and last residue. Each record gives: J gene, clone size, V gene, D gene, CDR3 protein, CDR3 DNA. D genes are given only for firm matches. Part of the rows lack a size; the others show once, few, many or a class for expanded clones.

>TRBJ1-1|NA|TRBV5-4|NA
CASSAGVMNTEAFF
TGTGCCAGCAGCGCAGGGGTCATGAACACTGAAGCTTTCTTT
>TRBJ1-1|NA|TRBV11-1|NA
CASTLQMNTEAFF
TGTGCCAGCACCCTCCAGATGAACACTGAAGCTTTCTTT
>TRBJ1-2|NA|TRBV19|NA
CASSPTRGNYGYTF
TGTGCCAGTAGTCCTACGCGGGGGAACTATGGCTACACCTTC
>TRBJ2-7|few|TRBV7-8|NA
CASSLGQGIHEQYF
TGTGCCAGCAGCTTAGGTCAGGGAATTCACGAGCAGTACTTC
>TRBJ2-7|NA|TRBV7-2|NA
CASSLGVGLSEQYF
TGTGCCAGCAGCTTAGGGGTAGGTCTTAGCGAGCAGTACTTC
>TRBJ2-3|few|TRBV5-1|TRBD2
CASSFYGLAGKTDTQYF
TGCGCCAGCAGCTTCTACGGACTAGCGGGGAAAACAGATACGCAGTATTTT
>TRBJ1-5|once|TRBV7-9|NA
CASSLRGGSNQPQHF
TGTGCCAGCAGCCTTCGAGGGGGAAGCAATCAGCCCCAGCATTTT
>TRBJ2-2|NA|TRBV10-3|NA
CAISDTATSNTGELFF
TGTGCCATCAGTGATACAGCGACTTCGAACACCGGGGAGCTGTTTTTT
>TRBJ1-1|NA|TRBV27|NA
CASSIAGVNTEAFF
TGTGCCAGCAGTATCGCCGGGGTGAACACTGAAGCTTTCTTT
>TRBJ2-2|few|TRBV7-2|NA
CASSPRIGTGELFF
TGTGCCAGCAGCCCCCGGATTGGCACCGGGGAGCTGTTTTTT
>TRBJ1-4|NA|TRBV5-6|NA
CASSLWLGNEKLFF
TGTGCCAGCAGCCTCTGGCTCGGTAATGAAAAACTGTTTTTT
>TRBJ2-5|NA|TRBV10-3|NA
CASRQSQRTRGETQYF
TGTGCCAGCCGACAGAGCCAGCGGACAAGGGGTGAGACCCAGTACTTC
>TRBJ2-7|NA|TRBV2|NA
CASTRGLGYEQYF
TGTGCCAGCACCAGGGGCCTGGGGTACGAGCAGTACTTC
>TRBJ2-5|few|TRBV7-9|NA
CASSPQEGRAETQYF
TGTGCCAGCAGCCCCCAGGAGGGCAGGGCAGAGACCCAGTACTTC
>TRBJ1-2|NA|TRBV7-2|NA
CASSPSGTGVGYTF
TGTGCCAGCAGCCCATCCGGGACGGGGGTAGGCTACACCTTC
>TRBJ1-3|NA|TRBV10-3|NA
CAISATYLYF
TGTGCCATCAGCGCCACATATTTATATTTT
>TRBJ2-2|NA|TRBV7-8|TRBD1
CASSLGGRGRIGELFF
TGTGCCAGCAGCTTAGGAGGAAGGGGGCGAATCGGGGAGCTGTTTTTT